This TCR beta chain was retrieved from a study of PD-L1 blockade in urothelial cancer. Time point described: pretreatment peripheral blood. Using immunoSEQ multiplex PCR, the repertoire was profiled, and TCRdb retains in-frame clones only, with some absent. The sample shows 70,000 to 80,000 clones, around four fifths of them seen only once. Germline V gene lookup returns CDR1 SEHNR and CDR2 FQNEAQ (reference sequence). This CDR3 is 11 amino acids long. Between the trimmed V and J ends, which lost 4 bases and 10 bases, there was a span of 8 bases. The source material was PBMCs, sampled around atezolizumab (anti-PD-L1) treatment. J is TRBJ2-1 and V is TRBV7-9; TRBD2 might be the D (5 bases). This receptor was obtained from a man between 40 and 49 years old with urothelial cancer. The CDR3 protein is CASSWEWEQFF. CDR3 nucleotide sequence: TGTGCCAGCAGCTGGGAGTGGGAGCAGTTCTTC.